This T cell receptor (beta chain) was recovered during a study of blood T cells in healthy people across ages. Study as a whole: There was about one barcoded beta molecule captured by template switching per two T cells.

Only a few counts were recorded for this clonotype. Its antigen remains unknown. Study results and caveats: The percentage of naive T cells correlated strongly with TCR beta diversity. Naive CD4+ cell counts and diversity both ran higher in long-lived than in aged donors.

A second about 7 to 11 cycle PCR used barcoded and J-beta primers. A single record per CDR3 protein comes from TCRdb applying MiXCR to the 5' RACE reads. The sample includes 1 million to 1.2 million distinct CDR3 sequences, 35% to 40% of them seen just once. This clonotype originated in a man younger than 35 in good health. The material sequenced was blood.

In DNA form, the CDR3 reads TGTGCCAGCAGCCGGCCCTCTACGACAGGGGATAGGGCCAAAAACATTCAGTACTTC. This translates into CASSRPSTTGDRAKNIQYF. This chain joins TRBV7-9 and TRBJ2-4; TRBD1 agrees at 8 bases. J lost 1 base, V lost 5 bases, and 16 bases had no gene match. The CDR3 runs 19 residues. Looked up from germline, CDR1 is SEHNR and CDR2 is FQNEAQ (reference sequence).